A selection of T cell receptor beta chains follows, all from one sample in a study of OX40 agonist ivuxolimab in advanced cancers. Generated by immunoSEQ multiplex PCR, the TCRdb table keeps only in-frame clones and is missing some. The table includes approximately 89,000 clones, 80% to 90% detected once. Sequencing was performed on CD4+ or CD8+ T cells sorted from blood, taken in a trial of the OX40 agonist ivuxolimab. These receptors were taken from an adult with an advanced solid tumor such as melanoma, head and neck, liver or kidney cancer. CDR3s include the opening cysteine and the closing phenylalanine or tryptophan.

v_gene | CDR3aa
TRBV29-1 | CSVNHGDDTQYF
TRBV7-2 | CASSFSENTEAFF
TRBV5-4 | CASSLSAGSYEQYF
TRBV30 | CAWSQDYYEQYF
TRBV28 | CASSLTHTQYF
TRBV6-5 | CASTAPGQGAEGYTF
TRBV7-6 | CASSPRQPNTEAFF
TRBV7-3 | CASSRGTSGTQYF
TRBV29-1 | CSVVGASGANVLTF
TRBV28 | CASRGAGEKYEQYF
TRBV6-5 | CASSPAGTPNEQFF
TRBV7-3 | CASSLSGPYNEQFF
TRBV18 | CASSPGNPGDIQYF
TRBV19 | CASSLGHLGTTIYF
TRBV9 | CASSNSARSGNTIYF
TRBV9 | CAGKEGAMAKNIQYF
TRBV28 | CASKRSSGSGTDTQYF
TRBV7-2 | CASSPIGGTGELFF
TRBV21-1 | CARLEGTSGIDGGELFF
TRBV7-6 | CASSPTRERGSYEQYF
TRBV5-1 | CASSLLGNTDTQYF
TRBV2 | CASKREGPNNEQFF